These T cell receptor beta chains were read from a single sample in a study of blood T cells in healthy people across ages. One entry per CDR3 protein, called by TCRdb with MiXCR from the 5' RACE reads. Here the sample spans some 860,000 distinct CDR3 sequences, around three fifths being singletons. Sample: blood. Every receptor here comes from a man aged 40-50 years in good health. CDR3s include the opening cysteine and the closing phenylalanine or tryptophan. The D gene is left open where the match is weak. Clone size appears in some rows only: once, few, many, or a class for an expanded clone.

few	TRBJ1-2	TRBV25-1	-	CASSPRVGGYTF	TGTGCCAGCAGTCCACGGGTCGGTGGCTACACCTTC
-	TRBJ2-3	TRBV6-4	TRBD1	CASGATGEDTQYF	TGTGCCAGCGGGGCGACAGGGGAAGATACGCAGTATTTT
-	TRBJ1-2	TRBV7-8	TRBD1	CASSLTQGAHGYTF	TGTGCCAGCAGCTTAACGCAGGGGGCTCATGGCTACACCTTC
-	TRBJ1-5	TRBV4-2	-	CASSQERGLRQPQHF	TGTGCCAGCAGCCAAGAAAGAGGGTTGCGTCAGCCCCAGCATTTT
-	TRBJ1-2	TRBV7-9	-	CASSSSRAYGYTF	TGTGCCAGCAGCTCCTCCCGGGCCTATGGCTACACCTTC
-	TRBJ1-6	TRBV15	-	CATSRPTVPNSPLHF	TGTGCCACCAGCAGACCGACAGTACCAAATTCACCCCTCCACTTT
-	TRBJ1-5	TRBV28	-	CASSWGPRSQPQHF	TGTGCCAGCAGTTGGGGACCCCGGAGCCAGCCCCAGCATTTT
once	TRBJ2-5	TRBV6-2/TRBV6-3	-	CASSYSLTQETQYF	TGTGCCAGCAGTTACTCGCTGACCCAAGAGACCCAGTACTTC
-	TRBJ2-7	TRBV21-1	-	CASSKAHSPTSGGLSYEQYF	TGTGCCAGCAGCAAAGCGCACTCACCGACTAGCGGGGGACTTTCCTACGAGCAGTACTTC
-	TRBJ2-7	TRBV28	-	CASSQSGAYEQYF	TGTGCCAGCAGCCAAAGCGGAGCCTACGAGCAGTACTTC
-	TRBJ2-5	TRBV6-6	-	CASSLAVPETQYF	TGTGCCAGCAGTTTAGCCGTCCCGGAGACCCAGTACTTC
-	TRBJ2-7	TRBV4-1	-	CASSPRDRSSYNEQYF	TGCGCCAGCAGCCCCCGGGACCGGAGCTCCTACAATGAGCAGTACTTC
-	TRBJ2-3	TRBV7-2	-	CASSSEKQRGTDTQYF	TGTGCCAGCAGCTCGGAAAAACAGCGCGGCACAGATACGCAGTATTTT
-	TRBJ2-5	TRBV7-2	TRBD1	CASSLWGQEETQYF	TGTGCCAGCAGCTTATGGGGACAGGAAGAGACCCAGTACTTC
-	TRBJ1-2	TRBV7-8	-	CASSDIPPGLGYGYTF	TGTGCCAGCAGCGATATACCTCCCGGGCTCGGCTATGGCTACACCTTC
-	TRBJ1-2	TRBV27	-	CASSLYSGANYGYTF	TGTGCCAGCAGTTTATATTCGGGGGCCAACTATGGCTACACCTTC
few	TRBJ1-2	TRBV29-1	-	CSVAGSNYGYTF	TGCAGCGTTGCGGGATCCAACTATGGCTACACCTTC
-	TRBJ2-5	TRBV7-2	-	CASSRTYKRETQYF	TGTGCCAGCAGCCGGACTTACAAGCGGGAGACCCAGTACTTC
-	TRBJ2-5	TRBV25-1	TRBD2	CASSPISGGAGETQYF	TGTGCCAGCAGCCCGATTAGCGGGGGGGCGGGAGAGACCCAGTACTTC
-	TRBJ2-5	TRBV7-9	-	CASVGEVETQYF	TGTGCCAGCGTGGGCGAGGTTGAGACCCAGTACTTC
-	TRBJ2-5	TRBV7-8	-	CASSPGIRETQYF	TGTGCCAGCAGCCCGGGGATCCGAGAGACCCAGTACTTC
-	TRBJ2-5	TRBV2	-	CASRGHGPETQYF	TGTGCCAGCCGGGGGCATGGTCCAGAGACCCAGTACTTC
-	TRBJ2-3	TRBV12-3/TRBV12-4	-	CASSRHAGAPPDTQYF	TGTGCCAGCAGCCGACATGCCGGGGCCCCCCCAGATACGCAGTATTTT
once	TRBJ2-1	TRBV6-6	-	CASTQEGGNEQFF	TGTGCCAGCACCCAGGAGGGGGGTAATGAGCAGTTCTTC
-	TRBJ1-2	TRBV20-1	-	CSAQPGHIPQGYGYTF	TGCAGCGCCCAACCGGGACATATTCCCCAGGGCTATGGCTACACCTTC
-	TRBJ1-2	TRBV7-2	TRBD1	CASSGGVTGGNYGYTF	TGTGCCAGCAGCGGAGGAGTGACAGGGGGAAACTATGGCTACACCTTC
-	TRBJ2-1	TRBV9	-	CASSVAWSSYNEQFF	TGTGCCAGCAGCGTAGCCTGGAGCTCCTACAATGAGCAGTTCTTC
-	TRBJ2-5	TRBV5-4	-	CASSLVGAYSGRETQYF	TGTGCCAGCAGCTTGGTCGGGGCATACAGCGGCAGGGAGACCCAGTACTTC
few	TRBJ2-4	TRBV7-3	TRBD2	CASSFSGTSGVQYF	TGTGCCAGCAGCTTTTCAGGGACTAGCGGGGTCCAGTACTTC
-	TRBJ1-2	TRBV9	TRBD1	CASSVRTGNDGYTF	TGTGCCAGCAGCGTGCGGACAGGGAACGATGGCTACACCTTC
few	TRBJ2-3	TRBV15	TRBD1	CATSRDYRQGSDTQYF	TGTGCCACCAGCAGAGATTACAGACAGGGATCAGATACGCAGTATTTT
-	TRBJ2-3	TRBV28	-	CASSSYVVGSTDTQYF	TGTGCCAGCAGTTCCTACGTGGTAGGGTCCACAGATACGCAGTATTTT
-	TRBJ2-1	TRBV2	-	CASRISEHEQFF	TGTGCCAGCAGGATTAGCGAGCATGAGCAGTTCTTC
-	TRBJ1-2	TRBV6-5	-	CASSYRATQYGYTF	TGTGCCAGCAGTTATCGGGCTACTCAATATGGCTACACCTTC
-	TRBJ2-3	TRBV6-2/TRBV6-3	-	CASNFGAGSDTQYF	TGTGCCAGCAATTTTGGCGCAGGGTCGGATACGCAGTATTTT
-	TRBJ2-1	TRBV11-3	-	CASSLGYRRSNQSSYNEQFF	TGTGCCAGCAGCTTAGGTTACAGGAGATCAAACCAGAGCTCCTACAATGAGCAGTTCTTC
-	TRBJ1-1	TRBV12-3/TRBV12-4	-	CATLGQSMNTEAFF	TGTGCCACCTTGGGGCAGAGCATGAACACTGAAGCTTTCTTT
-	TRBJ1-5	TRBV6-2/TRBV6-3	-	CASSNRDNQPQHF	TGTGCCAGCAGTAACAGGGACAATCAGCCCCAGCATTTT
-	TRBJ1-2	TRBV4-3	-	CASSQGLWAEANDGYTF	TGCGCCAGCAGCCAAGGTCTTTGGGCGGAAGCTAACGATGGCTACACCTTC
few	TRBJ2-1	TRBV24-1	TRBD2	CATSEASGWDEQFF	TGTGCCACCAGTGAGGCTAGCGGGTGGGATGAGCAGTTCTTC